Many counts were recorded for the clone carrying this TCR beta chain. The source of the sample is a study of shared clonotypes between healthy human individuals. Data came from immunoSEQ multiplex PCR; TCRdb stores just in-frame clones and leaves some out. Here the sample spans hundreds of thousands of clones, around four fifths being singletons. This clonotype originated in a woman aged 25 to 39 in good health. Material for sequencing was memory CD4+ T cells sorted from blood. Specified subset: CD45RA-negative fraction.

This chain's CDR3 is CASSLDLGWGPQKSTGELFF. CDR3 DNA: TGTGCCAGCAGCTTAGATCTTGGTTGGGGGCCCCAAAAAAGCACCGGGGAGCTGTTTTTT. V is TRBV11-3 and J is TRBJ2-2; possible D gene TRBD1, 6 bases. V was clipped by 0 bases and J by 4 bases, with 24 bases between them. This CDR3 is 20 amino acids long. Germline assignment: CDR1 SGHNT and CDR2 YENEEA.